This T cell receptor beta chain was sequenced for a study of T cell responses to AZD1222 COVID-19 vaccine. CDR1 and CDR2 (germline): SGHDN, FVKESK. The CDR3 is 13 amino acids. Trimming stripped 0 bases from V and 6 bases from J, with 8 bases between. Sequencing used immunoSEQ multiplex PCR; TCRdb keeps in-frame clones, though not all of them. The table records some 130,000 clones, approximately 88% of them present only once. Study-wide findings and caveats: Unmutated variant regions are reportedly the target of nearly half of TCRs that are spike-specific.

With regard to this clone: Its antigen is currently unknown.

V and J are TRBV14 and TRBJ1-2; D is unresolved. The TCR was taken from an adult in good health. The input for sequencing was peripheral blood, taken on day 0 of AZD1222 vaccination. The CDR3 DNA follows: TGTGCCAGCAGCCAAGATCTAGAGGATGGCTACACCTTC. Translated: CASSQDLEDGYTF.